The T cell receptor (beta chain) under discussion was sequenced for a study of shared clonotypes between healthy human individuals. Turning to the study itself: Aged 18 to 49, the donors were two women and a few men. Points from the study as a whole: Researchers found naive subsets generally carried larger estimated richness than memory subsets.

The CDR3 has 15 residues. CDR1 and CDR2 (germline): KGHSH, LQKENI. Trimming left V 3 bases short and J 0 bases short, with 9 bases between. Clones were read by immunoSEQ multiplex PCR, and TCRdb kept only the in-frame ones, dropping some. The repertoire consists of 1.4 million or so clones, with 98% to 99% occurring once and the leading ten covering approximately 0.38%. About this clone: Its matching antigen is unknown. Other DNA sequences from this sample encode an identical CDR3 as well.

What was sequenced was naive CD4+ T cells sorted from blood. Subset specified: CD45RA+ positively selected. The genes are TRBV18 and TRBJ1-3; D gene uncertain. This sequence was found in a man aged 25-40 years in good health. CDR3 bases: TGTGCCAGCTCACCCAGCGGGGTCTCTGGAAACACCATATATTTT. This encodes CASSPSGVSGNTIYF.